Shown below are 12 T cell receptor beta chains from a single sample sequenced in a study of T-cell memory formation after mild COVID-19. TCRdb re-called the 5' RACE reads through MiXCR, storing one row per CDR3 protein. The sample holds about 160,000 distinct CDR3 sequences, around a third seen once. Sequenced input: PBMCs or a T cell subset sorted from them (not recorded which). These TCRs come from an adult woman who had mild COVID-19 (a few samples of this study predate the infection). Cell type and time point are not known.

This clonotype appeared many times. The chain links TRBV19 to TRBJ2-7; D is uncertain. V dropped 4 bases and J dropped 3 bases, with 13 bases sitting between them. This CDR3 region has 14 residues. Looked up from germline, CDR1 is LNHDA and CDR2 is SQIVND (reference sequence). CDR3 amino acids: CASSKGSRYYEQYF. In DNA, the CDR3 is TGTGCCAGTAGTAAAGGCAGCAGATACTACGAGCAGTACTTC.

This chain joins TRBV12-3 or TRBV12-4 and TRBJ1-2; D is uncertain. This CDR3 has 16 amino acids. The V end lost 5 bases, the J end lost 5 bases, and 21 bases lay between the germline ends. The CDR3 spells CASSRVSGILLYGYTF. CDR3 DNA: TGTGCCAGCAGTCGGGTGTCCGGGATCCTCTTATATGGCTACACCTTC.

This clonotype was seen once. V and J are TRBV2 and TRBJ2-6; the D is unclear. The CDR3 length is 13 residues. Germline V gives CDR1 SNHLY, CDR2 FYNNEI. V lost 7 bases to trimming and J lost 3 bases, with 7 bases between them. CDR3 sequence reads: CASNNLGANVLTF. DNA of the CDR3: TGTGCCAGCAACAATCTTGGGGCCAACGTCCTGACTTTC.

The chain employs TRBV7-2 and TRBJ2-5, with 10 bases fitting TRBD2. The CDR3 is made up of 17 amino acids. Germline V gene sequence: CDR1 SGHTA, CDR2 FQGNSA. With V trimmed by 5 bases and J by 0 bases, 9 bases remained unmatched. DNA for the CDR3: TGTGCCAGCAGCCCGCGTCCGGGACTAGCGAACCAAGAGACCCAGTACTTC. Amino acids: CASSPRPGLANQETQYF.

The rearrangement links TRBV29-1 to TRBJ2-4; no reliable D call. CDR3 length: 12 residues. Trimming removed 4 bases at V and 1 base at J, with 5 bases between. Germline-derived CDR1 and CDR2 are SQVTM and ANQGSEA. The CDR3 DNA follows: TGCAGCGTTGGGTGGGCCAAAAACATTCAGTACTTC. Its translation is CSVGWAKNIQYF.

This chain connects TRBV6-2 or TRBV6-3 to TRBJ2-3, with a weak D call TRBD2 (7 bases). The germline V gene has CDR1 MNHEY and CDR2 SVGEGT. The CDR3 spans 17 residues. V was cut by 2 bases and J by 0 bases, with 15 bases left in between. The CDR3 is CASSYPRGGVSTDTQYF. CDR3 sequence (DNA): TGTGCCAGCAGTTACCCCAGGGGAGGGGTAAGCACAGATACGCAGTATTTT.

The gene calls are TRBV6-5 and TRBJ1-1; D might be TRBD1 (6 bases). The germline gives CDR1 MNHEY, CDR2 SVGAGI. This CDR3 has 14 residues. Trimming took off 2 bases at V and 1 base at J, with 8 bases between the two ends. As DNA, the CDR3 is TGTGCCAGCAGTTACCTGACAGGGAACACTGAAGCTTTCTTT. Residues: CASSYLTGNTEAFF.

In this sample, this clonotype turned up a few times. The V call is TRBV3-1, the J call TRBJ2-7, with 9 bases aligning to TRBD1. CDR1 and CDR2 (germline): LGHDT, YNNKEL (reference sequence). With 6 bases clipped from V and 1 base from J, the junction kept 10 bases outside the gene matches. The CDR3 has 16 residues. This CDR3 is CASRSRAGTGSYEQYF. The CDR3 DNA follows: TGTGCCAGCAGGTCGCGGGCCGGGACAGGGTCCTACGAGCAGTACTTC.

In regard to this clonotype: Relative to the germline gene, one junction end is altered; a read error may explain this. The V gene is TRBV5-1, the J gene TRBJ2-3; the D is unclear. CDR1 and CDR2 from the germline V gene are SGHRS and YFSETQ. The CDR3 sequence is 15 residues long. Written as DNA, the CDR3 is TGCGCCAGCAGCTTGGGCAGCTTCGGCACTGATACGCAGTATTTT. Translating gives CASSLGSFGTDTQYF. The entire variable domain, with the rest obtained from reference TRBV5-1 and TRBJ2-3, is as follows: KAGVTQTPRYLIKTRGQQVTLSCSPISGHRSVSWYQQTPGQGLQFLFEYFSETQRNKGNFPGRFSGRQFSNSRSEMNVSTLELGDSALYLCASSLGSFGTDTQYFGPGTRLTVL.

The chain has TRBV20-1 and TRBJ2-4; D remains ambiguous. This CDR3 comprises 14 residues. Germline CDR1 and CDR2: DFQATT and SNEGSKA (reference sequence). V gave up 6 bases and J gave up 1 base, with 13 bases separating them. The CDR3 reads CSAKGYDAKNIQYF. The CDR3 DNA reads TGCAGTGCCAAGGGATACGACGCCAAAAACATTCAGTACTTC.

The rearrangement uses TRBV6-5 and TRBJ1-2, with a tentative D call TRBD1 (6 bases). The CDR3 sequence is 13 residues long. The V and J ends lost 6 bases and 5 bases respectively, with 13 bases between them. Germline CDR1 is MNHEY and CDR2 is SVGAGI. CDR3 sequence: CASRSPDSYGYTF. The CDR3 DNA follows: TGTGCCAGCAGAAGCCCGGACAGTTATGGCTACACCTTC.

The chain recombines TRBV12-3 or TRBV12-4 with TRBJ1-2; perhaps TRBD1 as D (6 bases). The CDR3 totals 18 residues. Trimming cost V 3 bases and J 1 base, with 21 bases left between them. For the CDR3, the DNA is TGTGCCAGCAGTTTCTCAGCGTCCAGGGGTCCCGTTAACTATGGCTACACCTTC. Its translation is CASSFSASRGPVNYGYTF.